This T cell receptor beta chain was recovered during a study of cytomegalovirus exposure and HLA in healthy donors. Study-level points and caveats: DRB1 showed the most TCR associations and HLA-C the fewest in a later analysis, as rates varied by HLA locus. There were some public TCRs occurring in many donors, but most TCR sequences were rare. Associated with HLA alleles at 0.05 false discovery rate in a later analysis were fewer than 20,000 TCR beta sequences.

For this clone: Its matching antigen is unknown.

PCR was performed using 60 Vbeta and 13 Jbeta primers. Some clones are missing from TCRdb's copy, which holds only in-frame ones; the method was immunoSEQ multiplex PCR. The table records 130,000 to 150,000 clones, 70% to 80% of them present only once. This TCR was recovered from a female donor in good health and CMV-seronegative. The material sequenced was PBMCs.

CDR3 residues: CASSSQDSPLHF. For the CDR3, the DNA is TGTGCCAGCAGTTCCCAGGATTCACCCCTCCACTTT. The chain has TRBV27 and TRBJ1-6; D call uncertain. The V gene lost 4 bases and the J gene lost 8 bases, with 6 bases spanning the gap. This CDR3 spans 12 amino acids. CDR1 and CDR2 (germline): MNHEY, SMNVEV (reference sequence).